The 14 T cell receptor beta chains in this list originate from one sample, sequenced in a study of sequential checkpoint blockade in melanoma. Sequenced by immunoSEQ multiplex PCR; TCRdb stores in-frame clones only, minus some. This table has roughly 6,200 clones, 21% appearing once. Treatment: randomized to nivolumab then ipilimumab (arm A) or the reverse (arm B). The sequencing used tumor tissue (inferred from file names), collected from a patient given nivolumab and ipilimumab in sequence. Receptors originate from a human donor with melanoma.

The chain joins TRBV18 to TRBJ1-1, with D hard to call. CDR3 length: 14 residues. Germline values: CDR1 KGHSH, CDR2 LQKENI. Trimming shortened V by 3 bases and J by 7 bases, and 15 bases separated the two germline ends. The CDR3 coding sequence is TGTGCCAGCTCACCGTCACGGGGTTTCGGTGAAGCTTTCTTT. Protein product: CASSPSRGFGEAFF.

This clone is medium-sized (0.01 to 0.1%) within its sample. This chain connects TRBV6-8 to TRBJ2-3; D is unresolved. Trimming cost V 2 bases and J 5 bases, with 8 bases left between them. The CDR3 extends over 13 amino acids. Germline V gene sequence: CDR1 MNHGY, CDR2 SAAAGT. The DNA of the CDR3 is TGTGCCAGCAGTTACGTAAGGCTAGATACGCAGTATTTT. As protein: CASSYVRLDTQYF.

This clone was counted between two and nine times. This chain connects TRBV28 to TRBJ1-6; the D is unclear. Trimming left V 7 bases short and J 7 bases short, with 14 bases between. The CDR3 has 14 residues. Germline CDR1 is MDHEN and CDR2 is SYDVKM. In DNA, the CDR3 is TGTGCCAGCACCCTGATCGGACGGAATTCACCCCTCCACTTT. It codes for CASTLIGRNSPLHF.

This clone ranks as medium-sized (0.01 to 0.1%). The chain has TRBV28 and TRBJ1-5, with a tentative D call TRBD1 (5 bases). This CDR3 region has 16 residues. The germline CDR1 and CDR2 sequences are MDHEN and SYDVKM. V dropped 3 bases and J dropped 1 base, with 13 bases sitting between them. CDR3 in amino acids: CASSLRSGGSNQPQHF. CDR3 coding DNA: TGTGCCAGCAGTTTGAGGTCCGGGGGAAGCAATCAGCCCCAGCATTTT.

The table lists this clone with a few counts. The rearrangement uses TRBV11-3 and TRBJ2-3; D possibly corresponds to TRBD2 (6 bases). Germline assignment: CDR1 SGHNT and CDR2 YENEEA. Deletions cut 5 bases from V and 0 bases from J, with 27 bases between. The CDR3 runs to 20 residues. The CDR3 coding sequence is TGTGCCAGCAGCGTCCGGGACTTAGTCAACCCGTATACTAGCACAGATACGCAGTATTTT. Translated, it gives CASSVRDLVNPYTSTDTQYF.

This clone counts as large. The CDR3 region has the DNA TGTGCCAGCAGTACTAGCGGCCCTGCCTACGAGCAGTACTTC. Translated: CASSTSGPAYEQYF. The chain recombines TRBV9 with TRBJ2-7; 8 bases align to TRBD2. CDR3 length: 14 residues. Germline CDR1 reads SGDLS; CDR2 reads YYNGEE. V lost 5 bases to trimming and J lost 2 bases; unmatched junction nucleotides: 6.

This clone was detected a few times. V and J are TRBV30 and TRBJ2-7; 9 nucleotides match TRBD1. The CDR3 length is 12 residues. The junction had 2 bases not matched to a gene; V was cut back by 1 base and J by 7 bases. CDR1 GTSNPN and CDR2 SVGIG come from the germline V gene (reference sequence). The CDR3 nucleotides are TGTGCCTGGAGTGGGACAGGGGTTGAGCAGTACTTC. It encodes CAWSGTGVEQYF.

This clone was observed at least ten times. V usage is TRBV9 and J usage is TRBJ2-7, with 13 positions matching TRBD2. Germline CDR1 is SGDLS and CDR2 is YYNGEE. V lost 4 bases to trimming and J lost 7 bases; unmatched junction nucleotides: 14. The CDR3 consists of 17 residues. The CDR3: CASSPVNGLAGVGEQYF. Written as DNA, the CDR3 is TGTGCCAGCAGCCCAGTCAACGGACTAGCGGGAGTTGGAGAGCAGTACTTC.

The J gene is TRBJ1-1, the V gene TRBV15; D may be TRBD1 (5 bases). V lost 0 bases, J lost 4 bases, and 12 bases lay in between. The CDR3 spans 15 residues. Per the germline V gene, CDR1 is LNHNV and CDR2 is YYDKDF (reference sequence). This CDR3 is CATSRDPGWVTEAFF. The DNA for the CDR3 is TGTGCCACCAGCAGAGATCCAGGGTGGGTCACTGAAGCTTTCTTT.

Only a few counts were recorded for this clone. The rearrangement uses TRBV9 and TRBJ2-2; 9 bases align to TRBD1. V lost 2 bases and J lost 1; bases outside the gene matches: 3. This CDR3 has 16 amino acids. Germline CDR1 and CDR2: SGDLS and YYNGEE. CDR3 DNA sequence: TGTGCCAGCAGCGTGGGGACAGGGCGGAACACCGGGGAGCTGTTTTTT. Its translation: CASSVGTGRNTGELFF.

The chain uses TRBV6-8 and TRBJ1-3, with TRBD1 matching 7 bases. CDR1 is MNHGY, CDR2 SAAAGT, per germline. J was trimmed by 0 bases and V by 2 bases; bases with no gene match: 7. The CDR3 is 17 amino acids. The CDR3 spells CASSYGDSLYSGNTIYF. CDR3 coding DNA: TGTGCCAGCAGTTACGGGGACAGCCTCTACTCTGGAAACACCATATATTTT.

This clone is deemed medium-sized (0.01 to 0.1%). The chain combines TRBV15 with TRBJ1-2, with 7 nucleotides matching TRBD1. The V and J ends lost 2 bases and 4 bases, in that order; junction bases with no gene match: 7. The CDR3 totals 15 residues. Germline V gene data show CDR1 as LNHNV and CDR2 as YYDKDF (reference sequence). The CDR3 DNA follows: TGTGCCACCAGCAGATTGACAGGGACTCTCTATGGCTACACCTTC. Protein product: CATSRLTGTLYGYTF.

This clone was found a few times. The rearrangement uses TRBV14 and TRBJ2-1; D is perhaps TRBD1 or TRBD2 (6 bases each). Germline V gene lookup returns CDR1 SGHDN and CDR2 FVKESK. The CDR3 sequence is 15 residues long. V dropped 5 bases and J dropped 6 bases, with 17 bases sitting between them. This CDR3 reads CASSGKGGMINEQFF. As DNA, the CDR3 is TGTGCCAGCAGCGGAAAGGGGGGCATGATCAATGAGCAGTTCTTC.

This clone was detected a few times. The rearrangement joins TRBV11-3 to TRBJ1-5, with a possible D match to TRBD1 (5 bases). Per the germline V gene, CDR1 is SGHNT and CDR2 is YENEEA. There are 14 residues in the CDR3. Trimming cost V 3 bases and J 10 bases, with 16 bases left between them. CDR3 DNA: TGTGCCAGCAGCTTGGGGCTTTTATACCAACCCCAGCATTTT. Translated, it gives CASSLGLLYQPQHF.